This T cell receptor beta chain was retrieved from a study of human T cells and chemical hapten exposure. This clonotype was observed many times. What the library attached to individual cDNA molecules were unique molecular identifiers. TCRdb redid the calling of the RACE reads with MiXCR, one entry per CDR3 protein. The data hold around 340,000 distinct CDR3 sequences, with roughly 6.9% observed a single time. Regarding time point: patch test 1, 2 weeks after DPC sensitization. Treatment of the sample: therapeutic diphenylcyclopropenone sensitization with weekly scalp DPC. Per the germline V gene, CDR1 is SNHLY and CDR2 is FYNNEI. This CDR3 has 18 amino acids. V was shortened by 9 bases and J by 0 bases, with 25 bases between the two germline ends.

The sequence was obtained from a young woman with alopecia areata. Some clones in this sample may be carry-over from other donors' samples. Specimen: whole blood, collected in connection with sensitization to the hapten diphenylcyclopropenone (DPC). The rearrangement uses TRBV2 and TRBJ2-3, with a weak D call TRBD2 (6 bases). CDR3 sequence (DNA): TGTGCCAGTCGTGAGACTAGTAAATTTTTTGGGAGCACAGATACGCAGTATTTT. This encodes CASRETSKFFGSTDTQYF.